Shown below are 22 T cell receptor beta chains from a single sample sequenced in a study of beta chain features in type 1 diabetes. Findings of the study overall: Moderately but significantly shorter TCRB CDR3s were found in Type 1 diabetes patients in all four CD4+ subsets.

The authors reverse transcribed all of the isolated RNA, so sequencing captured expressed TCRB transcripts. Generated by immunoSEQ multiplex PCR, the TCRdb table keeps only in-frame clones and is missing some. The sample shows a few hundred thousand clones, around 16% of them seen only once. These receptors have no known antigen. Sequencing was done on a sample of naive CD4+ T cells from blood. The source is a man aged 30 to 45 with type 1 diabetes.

CDR3 nucleotide sequence: TGCGCCAGCAGCCAACGGACAGGGGATAATGAGCAGTTCTTC. It specifies CASSQRTGDNEQFF. V gene TRBV4-3 combines with J gene TRBJ2-1, with 9 bases fitting TRBD1. With 2 bases clipped from V and 7 bases from J, the junction kept 3 bases outside the gene matches. CDR1 LGHNA and CDR2 YSLEER come from the germline V gene. The CDR3 is made up of 14 amino acids.

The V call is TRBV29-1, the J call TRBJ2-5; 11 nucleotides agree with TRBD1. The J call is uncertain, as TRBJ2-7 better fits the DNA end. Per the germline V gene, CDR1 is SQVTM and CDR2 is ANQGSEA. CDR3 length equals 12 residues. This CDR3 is CSAGQGADEQYF. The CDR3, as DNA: TGCAGCGCCGGACAGGGGGCCGACGAGCAGTACTTC.

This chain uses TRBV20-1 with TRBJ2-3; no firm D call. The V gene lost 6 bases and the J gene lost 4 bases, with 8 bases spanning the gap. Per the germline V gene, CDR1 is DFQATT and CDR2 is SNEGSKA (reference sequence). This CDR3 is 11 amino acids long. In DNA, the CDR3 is TGCAGTGCCCATGGGGCAGATACGCAGTATTTT. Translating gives CSAHGADTQYF.

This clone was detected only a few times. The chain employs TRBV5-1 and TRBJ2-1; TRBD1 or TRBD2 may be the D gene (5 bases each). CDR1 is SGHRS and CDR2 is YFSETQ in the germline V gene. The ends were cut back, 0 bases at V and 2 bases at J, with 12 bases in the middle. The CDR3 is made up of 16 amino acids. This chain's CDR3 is CASSLVAGTPYNEQFF. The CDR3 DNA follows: TGCGCCAGCAGCTTGGTGGCCGGGACCCCCTACAATGAGCAGTTCTTC.

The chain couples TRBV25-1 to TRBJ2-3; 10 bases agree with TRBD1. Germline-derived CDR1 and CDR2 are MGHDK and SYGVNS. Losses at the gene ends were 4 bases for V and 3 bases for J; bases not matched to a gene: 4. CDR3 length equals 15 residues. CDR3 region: CASSVWGQGTDTQYF. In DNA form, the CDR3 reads TGTGCCAGCAGTGTCTGGGGACAGGGGACAGATACGCAGTATTTT.

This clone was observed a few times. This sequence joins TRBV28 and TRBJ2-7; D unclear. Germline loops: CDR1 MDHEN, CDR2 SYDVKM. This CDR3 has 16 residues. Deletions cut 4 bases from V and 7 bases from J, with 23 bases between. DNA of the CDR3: TGTGCCAGCAGTTCTGGGCCCTTGACACCGGCTCGGGAGCAGTACTTC. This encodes CASSSGPLTPAREQYF.

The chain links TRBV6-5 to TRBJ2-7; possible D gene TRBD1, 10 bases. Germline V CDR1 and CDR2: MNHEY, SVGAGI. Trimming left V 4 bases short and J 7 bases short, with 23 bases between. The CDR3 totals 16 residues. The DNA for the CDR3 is TGTGCCAGCAGTTTCGCCGGAGCGGGGGGACAGGGGGAGCAGTACTTC. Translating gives CASSFAGAGGQGEQYF.

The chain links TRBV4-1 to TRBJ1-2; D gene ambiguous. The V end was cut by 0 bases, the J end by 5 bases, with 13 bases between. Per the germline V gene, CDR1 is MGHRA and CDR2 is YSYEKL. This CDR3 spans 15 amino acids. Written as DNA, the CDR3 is TGCGCCAGCAGCCAAGAAACACTCCTTCCATATGGCTACACCTTC. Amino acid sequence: CASSQETLLPYGYTF.

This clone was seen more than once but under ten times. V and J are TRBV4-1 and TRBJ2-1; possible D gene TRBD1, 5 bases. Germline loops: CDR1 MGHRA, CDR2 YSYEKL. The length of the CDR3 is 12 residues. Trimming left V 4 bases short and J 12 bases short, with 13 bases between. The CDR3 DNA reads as TGCGCCAGCAGCCTAACACAGGAGAGGCAGTTCTTC. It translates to CASSLTQERQFF.

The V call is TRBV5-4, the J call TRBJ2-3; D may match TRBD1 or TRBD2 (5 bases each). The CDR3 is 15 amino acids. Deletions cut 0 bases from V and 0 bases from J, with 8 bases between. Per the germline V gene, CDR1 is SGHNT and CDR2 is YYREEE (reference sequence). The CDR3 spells CASSLGGTSTDTQYF. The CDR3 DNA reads TGTGCCAGCAGCTTGGGTGGGACCAGCACAGATACGCAGTATTTT.

The CDR3 reads CASSLWTVYNEQFF. The DNA for the CDR3 is TGTGCCAGCAGCCTATGGACAGTCTACAATGAGCAGTTCTTC. V and J are TRBV13 and TRBJ2-1; a weak D match, TRBD1 (6 bases). This CDR3 region has 14 residues. CDR1 PRHDT and CDR2 FYEKMQ come from the germline V gene (reference sequence). The germline V and J ends were trimmed by 5 bases and 3 bases, with 11 bases remaining between them.

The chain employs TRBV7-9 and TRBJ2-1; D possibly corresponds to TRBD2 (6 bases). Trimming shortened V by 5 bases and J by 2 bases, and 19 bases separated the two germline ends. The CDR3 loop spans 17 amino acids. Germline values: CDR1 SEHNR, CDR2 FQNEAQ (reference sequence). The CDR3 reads CASSTRIGSGAYNEQFF. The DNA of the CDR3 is TGTGCCAGCAGCACGAGGATCGGTAGCGGTGCCTACAATGAGCAGTTCTTC. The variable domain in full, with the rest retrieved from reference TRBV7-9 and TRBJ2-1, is DTGVSQNPRHKITKRGQNVTFRCDPISEHNRLYWYRQTLGQGPEFLTYFQNEAQLEKSRLLSDRFSAERPKGSFSTLEIQRTEQGDSAMYLCASSTRIGSGAYNEQFFGPGTRLTVL.

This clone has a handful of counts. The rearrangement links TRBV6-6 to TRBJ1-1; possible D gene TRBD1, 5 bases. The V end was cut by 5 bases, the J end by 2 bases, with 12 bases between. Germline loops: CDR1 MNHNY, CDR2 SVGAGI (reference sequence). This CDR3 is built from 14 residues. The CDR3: CASSQMTVNTEAFF. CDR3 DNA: TGTGCCAGCAGTCAGATGACAGTTAACACTGAAGCTTTCTTT.

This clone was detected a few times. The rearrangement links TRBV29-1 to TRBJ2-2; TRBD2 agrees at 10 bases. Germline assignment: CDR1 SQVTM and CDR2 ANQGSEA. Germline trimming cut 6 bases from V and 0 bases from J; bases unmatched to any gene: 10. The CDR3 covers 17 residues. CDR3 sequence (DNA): TGCAGCGTCACCGATAGCGGGAGGTCCGCGAACACCGGGGAGCTGTTTTTT. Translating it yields CSVTDSGRSANTGELFF.

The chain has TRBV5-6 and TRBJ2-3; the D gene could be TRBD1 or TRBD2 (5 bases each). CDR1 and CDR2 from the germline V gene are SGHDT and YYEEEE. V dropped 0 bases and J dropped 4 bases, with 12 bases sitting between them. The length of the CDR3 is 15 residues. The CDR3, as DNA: TGTGCCAGCAGCTTGGCCCGGGGCCTGGCAGATACGCAGTATTTT. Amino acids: CASSLARGLADTQYF. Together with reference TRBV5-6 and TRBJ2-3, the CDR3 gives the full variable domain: DAGVTQSPTHLIKTRGQQVTLRCSPKSGHDTVSWYQQALGQGPQFIFQYYEEEERQRGNFPDRFSGHQFPNYSSELNVNALLLGDSALYLCASSLARGLADTQYFGPGTRLTVL.

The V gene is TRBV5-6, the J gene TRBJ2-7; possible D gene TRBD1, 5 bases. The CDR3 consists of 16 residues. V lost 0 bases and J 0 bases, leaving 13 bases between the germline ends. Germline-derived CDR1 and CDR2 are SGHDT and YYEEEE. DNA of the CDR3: TGTGCCAGCAGCTTGGAAGGCAGGGAACTCTCCTACGAGCAGTACTTC. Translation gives CASSLEGRELSYEQYF.

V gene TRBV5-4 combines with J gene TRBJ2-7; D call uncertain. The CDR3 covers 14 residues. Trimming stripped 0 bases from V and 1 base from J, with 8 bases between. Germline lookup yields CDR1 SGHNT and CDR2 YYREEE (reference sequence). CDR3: CASSLGKNSYEQYF. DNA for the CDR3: TGTGCCAGCAGCTTGGGAAAAAATTCCTACGAGCAGTACTTC.

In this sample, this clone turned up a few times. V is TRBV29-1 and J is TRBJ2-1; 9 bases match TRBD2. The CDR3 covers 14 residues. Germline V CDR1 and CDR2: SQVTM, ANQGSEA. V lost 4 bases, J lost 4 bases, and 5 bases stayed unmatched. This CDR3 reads CSVGASGMYNEQFF. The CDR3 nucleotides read TGCAGCGTTGGGGCTAGCGGGATGTACAATGAGCAGTTCTTC.

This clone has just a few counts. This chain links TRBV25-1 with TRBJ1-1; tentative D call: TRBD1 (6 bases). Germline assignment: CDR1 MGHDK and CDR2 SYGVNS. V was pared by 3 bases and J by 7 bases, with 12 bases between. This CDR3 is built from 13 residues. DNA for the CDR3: TGTGCCAGCAGTGAGGGGGGGCGAAATGAAGCTTTCTTT. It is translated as CASSEGGRNEAFF. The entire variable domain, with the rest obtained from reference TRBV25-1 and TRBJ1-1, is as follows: EADIYQTPRYLVIGTGKKITLECSQTMGHDKMYWYQQDPGMELHLIHYSYGVNSTEKGDLSSESTVSRIRTEHFPLTLESARPSHTSQYLCASSEGGRNEAFFGQGTRLTVV.

In DNA form, the CDR3 reads TGTGCCAGCAGCTTCCCCGGGACAGGGCGCGAGCAGTACTTC. Protein sequence: CASSFPGTGREQYF. The chain has TRBV7-8 and TRBJ2-7, with 9 nucleotides matching TRBD1. CDR3 length: 14 amino acids. The trim removed 3 bases at V and 6 bases at J, leaving 6 bases unmatched. In germline, CDR1 is SGHVS, CDR2 FQNEAQ.

CDR3 sequence (DNA): TGCAGTGCTCCGGGACTAGCGGCCCAGTACTTC. This gives the protein CSAPGLAAQYF. The chain joins TRBV20-1 to TRBJ2-5; 11 nucleotides match TRBD2. This CDR3 has 11 residues. Trimming cost V 5 bases and J 9 bases; bases outside gene matches: 2. Per the germline V gene, CDR1 is DFQATT and CDR2 is SNEGSKA (reference sequence).

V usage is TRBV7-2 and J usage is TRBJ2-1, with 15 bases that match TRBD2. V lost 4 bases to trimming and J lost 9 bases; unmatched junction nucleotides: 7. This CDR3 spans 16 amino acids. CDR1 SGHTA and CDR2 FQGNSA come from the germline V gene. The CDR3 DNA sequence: TGTGCCAGCAGCTCGCGGACTAGCGGGAGGGCCGCTGAGCAGTTCTTC. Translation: CASSSRTSGRAAEQFF. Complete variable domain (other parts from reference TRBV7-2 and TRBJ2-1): GAGVSQSPSNKVTEKGKDVELRCDPISGHTALYWYRQSLGQGLEFLIYFQGNSAPDKSGLPSDRFSAERTGGSVSTLTIQRTQQEDSAVYLCASSSRTSGRAAEQFFGPGTRLTVL.